These 13 T cell receptor beta chains were all obtained from the same sample, sequenced in a study of chemoradiotherapy in HPV16-positive cancers. The protocol was immunoSEQ multiplex PCR, while the TCRdb copy is restricted to in-frame clones and leaves out a portion. The table includes about 3,300 clones, around four fifths detected once. The specimen comprised tumor tissue, sampled from a patient who underwent chemoradiotherapy. Receptor source: a human donor with HPV-associated anogenital cancer.

The chain has TRBV11-2 and TRBJ1-1; 8 nucleotides agree with TRBD1. J gave up 5 bases and V 4 bases, and 6 bases lay outside the gene matches. CDR3 length: 14 residues. In germline, CDR1 is SGHAT, CDR2 FQNNGV. The CDR3 spells CASSSDRGGTEAFF. The CDR3 nucleotides read TGTGCCAGCAGCTCCGACAGGGGAGGAACTGAAGCTTTCTTT.

Notes on this clone: This sample includes further DNA sequences coding for the same CDR3. The gene calls are TRBV5-1 and TRBJ2-1; 11 bases fit TRBD2. The CDR3 sequence is 15 residues long. Germline V lookup: CDR1 SGHRS, CDR2 YFSETQ. The V gene end was trimmed by 1 base and the J gene end by 8 bases; junction bases not matched to a gene: 5. CDR3 residues: CASSLISGRVDEQFF. The CDR3 bases are TGCGCCAGCAGCTTGATTAGCGGGAGGGTCGATGAGCAGTTCTTC.

This chain joins TRBV5-1 and TRBJ2-7; D is tentatively TRBD1 or TRBD2 (5 bases each). The V end lost 0 bases, the J end lost 12 bases, and 13 bases lay between the germline ends. Germline CDR1 and CDR2: SGHRS and YFSETQ. The CDR3 runs 12 residues. The CDR3 spells CASSLGGAEAYF. The CDR3 coding sequence is TGCGCCAGCAGCTTGGGAGGGGCGGAGGCGTACTTC.

This clone occurred a few times. The V call is TRBV4-1, the J call TRBJ2-2; a possible D gene is TRBD1 (5 bases). This CDR3 is 16 amino acids long. Trimming removed 4 bases at V and 6 bases at J, with 18 bases between. Germline V gene lookup returns CDR1 MGHRA and CDR2 YSYEKL. The chain's CDR3 is CASSREAQGGAGELFF. The CDR3 DNA follows: TGCGCCAGCAGCCGAGAGGCCCAGGGTGGGGCCGGGGAGCTGTTTTTT.

V usage is TRBV7-9 and J usage is TRBJ1-1, with D perhaps matching TRBD1 (5 bases). CDR3 length: 14 amino acids. Germline assignment: CDR1 SEHNR and CDR2 FQNEAQ (reference sequence). Trimming removed 6 bases from V and 1 base from J, with 12 bases in between. The CDR3 DNA reads as TGTGCCAGCAGAACCGGGACGGCGAACACTGAAGCTTTCTTT. Translated, it gives CASRTGTANTEAFF.

CDR3 protein: CASSGASWGKNIQYF. CDR3 in DNA: TGTGCCAGCAGCGGAGCGTCGTGGGGAAAAAACATTCAGTACTTC. The rearrangement uses TRBV13 and TRBJ2-4, with D uncertain. The germline gives CDR1 PRHDT, CDR2 FYEKMQ (reference sequence). Between the trimmed V and J ends, which lost 5 bases and 4 bases, there was a span of 15 bases. This CDR3 contains 15 residues.

This clone was counted once. The CDR3 bases are TGCGCCAGCAGTGAATTGGGTCAAGGCGGGGAGCTGTTTTTT. Protein: CASSELGQGGELFF. This chain links TRBV10-1 with TRBJ2-2; no definite D call. The length of the CDR3 is 14 residues. The germline V gene has CDR1 WNHNN and CDR2 SYGVQD (reference sequence). The germline V and J ends were trimmed by 3 bases and 7 bases, with 12 bases remaining between them.

Concerning this clone itself: Relative to the germline gene, one junction end is altered; a read error may explain this. The rearrangement links TRBV14 to TRBJ2-4, with TRBD2 as a possible D gene (5 bases). CDR1 is SGHDN, CDR2 FVKESK, per germline. The CDR3 runs 13 residues. The CDR3 region has the DNA TGTGCCAGCAGCCAAATCGAGGGCCTCCCATTAAACTTC. It translates to CASSQIEGLPLNF.

The chain carries TRBV2 and TRBJ1-6; D call uncertain. Trimming took off 6 bases at V and 4 bases at J, with 13 bases between the two ends. This CDR3 contains 15 residues. CDR1 and CDR2 from the germline V gene are SNHLY and FYNNEI. As DNA, the CDR3 is TGTGCCAGCAGGAGAGGGCCCGAATATAATTCACCCCTCCACTTT. The encoded protein is CASRRGPEYNSPLHF.

The V gene is TRBV4-1, the J gene TRBJ2-7; a weak D match, TRBD2 (7 bases). This CDR3 contains 15 residues. Deletions cut 0 bases from V and 2 bases from J, with 11 bases between. From germline, CDR1 is MGHRA and CDR2 YSYEKL. For the CDR3, the DNA is TGCGCCAGCAGCCAAGATGGGGAGGGGGCCTACGAGCAGTACTTC. Protein: CASSQDGEGAYEQYF.

This chain joins TRBV7-2 and TRBJ2-2; 8 bases fit TRBD2. CDR1 is SGHTA, CDR2 FQGNSA, per germline. J was trimmed by 4 bases and V by 3 bases; bases with no gene match: 7. The CDR3 runs 16 residues. The CDR3 nucleotides read TGTGCCAGCAGCTTCGGTCTAGCGGGTATCACCGGGGAGCTGTTTTTT. It is translated as CASSFGLAGITGELFF. The complete variable domain, with remaining parts taken from reference TRBV7-2 and TRBJ2-2, reads GAGVSQSPSNKVTEKGKDVELRCDPISGHTALYWYRQSLGQGLEFLIYFQGNSAPDKSGLPSDRFSAERTGGSVSTLTIQRTQQEDSAVYLCASSFGLAGITGELFFGEGSRLTVL.

CDR3 region: CASTLLGRVDQPQHF. The CDR3 DNA sequence: TGTGCCAGCACCCTCTTGGGGCGCGTTGATCAGCCCCAGCATTTT. The chain recombines TRBV2 with TRBJ1-5; tentative D call: TRBD1 (5 bases). Germline V gene data show CDR1 as SNHLY and CDR2 as FYNNEI. The CDR3 contains 15 residues. Between the trimmed V and J ends, which lost 7 bases and 5 bases, there was a span of 18 bases.

The chain is built from TRBV28 and TRBJ2-3, with D possibly matching TRBD2 (5 bases). CDR3 length: 17 amino acids. Germline V lookup: CDR1 MDHEN, CDR2 SYDVKM. V lost 5 bases and J 4 bases, leaving 22 bases between the germline ends. The CDR3 DNA reads as TGTGCCAGCAGTCGATCGGATATCGGGGTCAAATCAGATACGCAGTATTTT. Its protein is CASSRSDIGVKSDTQYF.